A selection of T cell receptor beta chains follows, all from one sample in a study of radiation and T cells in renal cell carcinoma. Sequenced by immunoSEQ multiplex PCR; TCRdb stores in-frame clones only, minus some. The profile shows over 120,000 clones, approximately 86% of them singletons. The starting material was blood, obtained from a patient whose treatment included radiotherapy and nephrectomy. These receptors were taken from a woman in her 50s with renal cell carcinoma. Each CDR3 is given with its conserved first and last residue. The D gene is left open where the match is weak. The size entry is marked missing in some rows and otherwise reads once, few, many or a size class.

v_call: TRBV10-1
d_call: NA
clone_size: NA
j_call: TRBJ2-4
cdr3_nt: TGCGCCAGCAGTGAATCGGGGGAGCTAGCCAAAAACATTCAGTACTTC
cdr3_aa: CASSESGELAKNIQYF

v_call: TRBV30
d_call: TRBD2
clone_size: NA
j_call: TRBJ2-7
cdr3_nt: TGTGCCTGGAGGCTAGCGGGCCGATTGTACTTC
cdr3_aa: CAWRLAGRLYF

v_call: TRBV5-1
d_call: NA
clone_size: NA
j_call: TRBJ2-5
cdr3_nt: TGCGCCAGCAGCTTGGATAGGGGGATACAAGAGACCCAGTACTTC
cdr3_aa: CASSLDRGIQETQYF

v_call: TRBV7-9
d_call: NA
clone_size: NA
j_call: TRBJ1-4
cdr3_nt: TGTGCCAGCAGCGCCCGCTCAGGTGAAAAACTGTTTTTT
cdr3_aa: CASSARSGEKLFF

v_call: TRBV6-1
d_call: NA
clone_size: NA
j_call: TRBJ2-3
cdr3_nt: TGTGCCAGCAGTGAAGGGGAAGATACGCAGTATTTT
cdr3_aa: CASSEGEDTQYF

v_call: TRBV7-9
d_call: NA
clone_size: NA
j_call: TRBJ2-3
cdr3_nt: TGTGCCAGCAGCGCACACCCCCGGACTACGCAGTATTTT
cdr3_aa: CASSAHPRTTQYF

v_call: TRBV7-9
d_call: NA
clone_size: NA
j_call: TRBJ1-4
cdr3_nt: TGTGCCAGCAGCTTAAAGCAGGGTTCTAATGAAAAACTGTTTTTT
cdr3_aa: CASSLKQGSNEKLFF

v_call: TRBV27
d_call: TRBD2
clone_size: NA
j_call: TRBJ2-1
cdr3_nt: TGTGCCAGCAGTGAGACTAGCCGTGAGCAGTTCTTC
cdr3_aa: CASSETSREQFF

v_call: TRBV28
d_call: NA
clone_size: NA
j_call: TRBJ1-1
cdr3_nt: TGTGCCAGCCTGTTGCTTGGGTCCACTGAAGCTTTCTTT
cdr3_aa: CASLLLGSTEAFF

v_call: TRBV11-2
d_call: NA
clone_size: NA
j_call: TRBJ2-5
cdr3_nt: TGTGCCAGCAGCTTCAACAGGGTACAAGAGACCCAGTACTTC
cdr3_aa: CASSFNRVQETQYF

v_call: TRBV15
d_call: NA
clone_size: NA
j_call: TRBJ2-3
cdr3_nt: TGTGCCACCAGCAGAGATATCAGTCCTCTCACAGATACGCAGTATTTT
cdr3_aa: CATSRDISPLTDTQYF

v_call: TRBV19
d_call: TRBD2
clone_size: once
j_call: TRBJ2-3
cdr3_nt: TGTGCCAGTAGTATTAGCGGGGGGAGCACAGATACGCAGTATTTT
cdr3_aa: CASSISGGSTDTQYF

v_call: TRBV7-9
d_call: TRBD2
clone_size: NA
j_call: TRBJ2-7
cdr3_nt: TGTGCCAGCAGTCTAGCGGGAACCTACGAGCAGTACTTC
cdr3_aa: CASSLAGTYEQYF

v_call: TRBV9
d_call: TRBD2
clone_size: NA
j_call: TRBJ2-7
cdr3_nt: TGTGCCAGCAGCGCTACCACTAGCGGGGGGGGCCCTAGCTCCTACGAGCAGTACTTC
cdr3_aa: CASSATTSGGGPSSYEQYF

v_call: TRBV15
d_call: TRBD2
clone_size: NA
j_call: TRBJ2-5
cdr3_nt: TGTGCCACTCGGCCAGCGGGAGGGAAAGAGACCCAGTACTTC
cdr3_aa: CATRPAGGKETQYF

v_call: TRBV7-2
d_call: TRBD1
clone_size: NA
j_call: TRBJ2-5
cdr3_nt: TGTGCCAGCACCCTAGGGAGATGGGGACAGCCCCTACAAGAGACCCAGTACTTC
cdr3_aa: CASTLGRWGQPLQETQYF

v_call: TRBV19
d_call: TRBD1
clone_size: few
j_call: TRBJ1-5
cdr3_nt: TGTGCCAGTAGGCACGGCCGCAGGACAGGGGAAGGGCAGCCCCAGCATTTT
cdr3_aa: CASRHGRRTGEGQPQHF

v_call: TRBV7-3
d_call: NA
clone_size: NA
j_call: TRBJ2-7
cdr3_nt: TGTGCCAGCAGTCCGGGTTTAGCAGACCACGAGCAGTACTTC
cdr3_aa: CASSPGLADHEQYF

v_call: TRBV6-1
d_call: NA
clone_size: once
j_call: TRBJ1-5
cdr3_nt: TGTGCCAGCAGTGGGGACTGGAGCAATCAGCCCCAGCATTTT
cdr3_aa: CASSGDWSNQPQHF

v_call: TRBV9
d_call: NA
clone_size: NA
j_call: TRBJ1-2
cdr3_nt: TGTGCCAGCACCCCCTTGGGGACAAACTATGGCTACACCTTC
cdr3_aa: CASTPLGTNYGYTF

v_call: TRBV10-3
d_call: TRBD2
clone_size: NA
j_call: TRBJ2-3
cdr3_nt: TGTGCCATCAGTGCGAACGGGAGGGCCCTGGGCACAGATACGCAGTATTTT
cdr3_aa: CAISANGRALGTDTQYF

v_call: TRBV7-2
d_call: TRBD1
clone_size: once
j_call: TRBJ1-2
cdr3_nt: TGTGCCACCCACTCGGACAGGGTGAACTATGGCTACACCTTC
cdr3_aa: CATHSDRVNYGYTF

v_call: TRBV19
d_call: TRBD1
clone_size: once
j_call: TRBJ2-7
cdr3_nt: TGTGCCAGTAGTACACTGGGACAGGGACGTCGGTACGAGCAGTACTTC
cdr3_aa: CASSTLGQGRRYEQYF

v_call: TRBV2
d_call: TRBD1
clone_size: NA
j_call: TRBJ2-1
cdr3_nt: TGTGCCAGCAGCGAATCCGGGACAGGGGTATCCAATGAGCAGTTCTTC
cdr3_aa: CASSESGTGVSNEQFF

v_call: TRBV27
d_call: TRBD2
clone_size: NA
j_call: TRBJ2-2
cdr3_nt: TGTGCCAGCAGTTTAAGGCGGGAGGCCTGGAACACCGGGGAGCTGTTTTTT
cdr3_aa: CASSLRREAWNTGELFF

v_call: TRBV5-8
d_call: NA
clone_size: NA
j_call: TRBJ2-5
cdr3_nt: TGTGCCAGCAGCCCAGGGACTTTCGGGACCCAGTACTTC
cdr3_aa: CASSPGTFGTQYF

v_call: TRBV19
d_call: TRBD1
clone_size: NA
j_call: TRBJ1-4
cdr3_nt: TGTGCCAGCCAAGGGACAGGCGGTGAAAAACTGTTTTTT
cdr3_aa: CASQGTGGEKLFF

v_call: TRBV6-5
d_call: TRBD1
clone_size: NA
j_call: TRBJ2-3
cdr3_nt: TGTGCCAGCAGTTGGACAGGTCGCACAGATACGCAGTATTTT
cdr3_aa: CASSWTGRTDTQYF